These 30 T cell receptor beta chains came from one sample sequenced in a study of shared T cell receptors in the human thymus. Assay: immunoSEQ multiplex PCR; the TCRdb copy retains only in-frame clones and omits some. The repertoire holds more than 550,000 clones, with 70% to 90% as singletons. In addition, the sample was reused for a study of human thymus T cells.

Sequenced sample: thymocytes. The source of these receptors is a boy younger than two with a congenital heart defect.

The chain uses TRBV5-1 and TRBJ1-1; no clear D. The CDR3 sequence is 14 residues long. Between the trimmed V and J ends, which lost 0 bases and 0 bases, there was a span of 6 bases. The V gene's germline CDR1 is SGHRS and CDR2 YFSETQ. Here the CDR3 reads CASSLDGVNTEAFF. The CDR3, as DNA: TGCGCCAGCAGCTTGGACGGAGTGAACACTGAAGCTTTCTTT.

The chain combines TRBV7-8 with TRBJ2-7, with no clear D. CDR1 and CDR2 from the germline V gene are SGHVS and FQNEAQ. Trimming removed 0 bases at V and 10 bases at J, with 7 bases between. The CDR3 is made up of 11 amino acids. Here the CDR3 reads CASSLAAEQYF. DNA for the CDR3: TGTGCCAGCAGCTTAGCGGCGGAACAGTACTTC.

Comments on this clone: Different DNA sequences within this sample yield the same CDR3. The chain uses TRBV5-6 and TRBJ1-6, with D maybe TRBD1 (6 bases). V gave up 2 bases and J gave up 7 bases, with 16 bases separating them. Germline values: CDR1 SGHDT, CDR2 YYEEEE. There are 16 residues in the CDR3. This chain's CDR3 is CASSFANRVANSPLHF. Here the CDR3 DNA reads TGTGCCAGCAGCTTTGCTAACAGGGTGGCGAATTCACCCCTCCACTTT.

J is TRBJ1-1 and V is TRBV6-1, with D tentatively TRBD1 (5 bases). CDR3 size: 12 residues. Germline V gives CDR1 MNHNS, CDR2 SASEGT. V was pared by 10 bases and J by 4 bases, with 13 bases between. This CDR3 reads CATKQVGTEAFF. For the CDR3, the DNA is TGTGCCACAAAACAGGTGGGCACTGAAGCTTTCTTT.

The J gene is TRBJ2-7, the V gene TRBV4-2; D may be TRBD1 (6 bases). V gave up 0 bases and J gave up 5 bases, with 11 bases separating them. The CDR3 has 14 amino acids. Germline loops: CDR1 LGHNA, CDR2 YNFKEQ. CDR3 DNA: TGTGCCAGCAGCCAAGAGCAGGGGCGCCACGAGCAGTACTTC. It codes for CASSQEQGRHEQYF.

This clone was seen only once. The chain recombines TRBV28 with TRBJ1-2; no reliable D call. The CDR3 is 12 residues long. The germline V and J ends were trimmed by 3 bases and 7 bases, with 9 bases remaining between them. Per germline, CDR1 MDHEN and CDR2 SYDVKM. Here the CDR3 reads CASSFVLVGYTF. DNA of the CDR3: TGTGCCAGCAGTTTTGTTCTTGTTGGCTACACCTTC.

The V call is TRBV5-6, the J call TRBJ1-2, with 8 bases aligning to TRBD1. There are 14 residues in the CDR3. The J segment lost 2 bases and the V segment lost 4 bases, leaving 4 bases of the junction unmatched. The germline CDR1 and CDR2 sequences are SGHDT and YYEEEE. CDR3 coding DNA: TGTGCCAGCAGCACAGGACAGGGCAACTATGGCTACACCTTC. Its protein is CASSTGQGNYGYTF.

The genes are TRBV5-5 and TRBJ1-4; no reliable D call. The germline CDR1 and CDR2 sequences are SGHKS and YYEKEE (reference sequence). With 1 base removed from V and 0 bases from J, the gap between germline ends came to 10 bases. The CDR3 totals 16 residues. CDR3 coding DNA: TGTGCCAGCAGCTTGCTACGGGTTGCAACTAATGAAAAACTGTTTTTT. It yields the protein CASSLLRVATNEKLFF.

Points on this clone: The CDR3 carries no conserved terminal phenylalanine or tryptophan, so it likely arises from a read error. Because the CDR3's place on the DNA is in doubt, the DNA is left out and the CDR3 is given as listed by TCRdb. The chain carries TRBV20-1 and TRBJ2-3; the DNA was not compared with TRBD1, the D call given in the table. Germline-derived CDR1 and CDR2 are DFQATT and SNEGSKA (reference sequence). The CDR3 numbers 10 amino acids, ends counted. CDR3 protein: CSARDGALGS.

The chain has TRBV6-5 and TRBJ2-7; TRBD2 is a possible D gene (5 bases). CDR1 is MNHEY and CDR2 is SVGAGI in the germline V gene. V lost 4 bases and J 5 bases, leaving 15 bases between the germline ends. This CDR3 is built from 14 residues. The CDR3 sequence: CASSSLLDTHEQYF. DNA for the CDR3: TGTGCCAGCAGTTCCCTACTAGATACCCACGAGCAGTACTTC.

This chain links TRBV9 with TRBJ2-7; possibly TRBD2 for D (7 bases). Per germline, CDR1 SGDLS and CDR2 YYNGEE. V was cut by 6 bases and J by 3 bases, with 19 bases left in between. The CDR3 is 15 residues long. The CDR3 DNA sequence: TGTGCCAGCAACCGGGGGGCTTATGGGGACTACGAGCAGTACTTC. It is translated as CASNRGAYGDYEQYF.

The chain has TRBV5-6 and TRBJ1-1; 9 bases fit TRBD1. The CDR3 totals 14 residues. V lost 1 base, J lost 5 bases, and 3 bases stayed unmatched. CDR1 is SGHDT and CDR2 is YYEEEE in the germline V gene. The CDR3, as DNA: TGTGCCAGCAGCTTGACAGGGGGCCCGACTGAAGCTTTCTTT. Translation gives CASSLTGGPTEAFF.

In its sample, this clone was seen once. This sequence joins TRBV12-5 and TRBJ2-7, with 10 bases that match TRBD2. CDR1 and CDR2 from the germline V gene are LGHNT and FRNRAP. This CDR3 region has 20 residues. J lost 0 bases, V lost 0 bases, and 14 bases had no gene match. CDR3 sequence: CASGLVARLAGKRSSYEQYF. CDR3 DNA: TGTGCTAGTGGTTTGGTAGCACGACTAGCGGGCAAAAGGAGCTCCTACGAGCAGTACTTC. The whole variable domain, remainder taken from reference TRBV12-5 and TRBJ2-7, is DARVTQTPRHKVTEMGQEVTMRCQPILGHNTVFWYRQTMMQGLELLAYFRNRAPLDDSGMPKDRFSAEMPDATLATLKIQPSEPRDSAVYFCASGLVARLAGKRSSYEQYFGPGTRLTVT.

V usage is TRBV30 and J usage is TRBJ1-1; D remains unclear. CDR3 length: 12 amino acids. The germline V and J ends were trimmed by 0 bases and 3 bases, with 5 bases remaining between them. Germline lookup yields CDR1 GTSNPN and CDR2 SVGIG (reference sequence). CDR3 coding DNA: TGTGCCTGGAGTGTTCGGGACACTGAAGCTTTCTTT. Translated, it gives CAWSVRDTEAFF.

V gene TRBV21-1 combines with J gene TRBJ2-5; TRBD2, the D gene given by the table, was not confirmed from the DNA. The end of the DNA is better explained by TRBJ2-7, so the J call may be wrong. TRBV21-1 is described as a pseudogene. The CDR3 has 11 amino acids. The CDR3 bases are TGTGCCAGCAGCAAAGTTTACGAGCAGTACTTC. The encoded protein is CASSKVYEQYF.

The rearrangement joins TRBV5-4 to TRBJ2-1, with 9 bases lining up with TRBD2. Losses at the gene ends were 4 bases for V and 5 bases for J; bases not matched to a gene: 13. Germline CDR1 is SGHNT and CDR2 is YYREEE (reference sequence). The CDR3 is 17 amino acids. The CDR3 sequence is CASSGRVAGGPHNEQFF. CDR3 sequence (DNA): TGTGCCAGCAGCGGGAGGGTGGCGGGAGGGCCACACAATGAGCAGTTCTTC.

This clone was observed once. The rearrangement links TRBV18 to TRBJ2-7; a weak D match, TRBD1 (6 bases). CDR1 is KGHSH, CDR2 LQKENI, per germline. This CDR3 is 14 amino acids long. Between the trimmed V and J ends, which lost 5 bases and 0 bases, there was a span of 11 bases. The CDR3 sequence: CASSAGDISYEQYF. The CDR3 coding sequence is TGTGCCAGCTCAGCCGGGGACATCTCCTACGAGCAGTACTTC.

The chain is built from TRBV14 and TRBJ2-6, with D possibly being TRBD2 (6 bases). Germline assignment: CDR1 SGHDN and CDR2 FVKESK. The CDR3 runs to 19 residues. V lost 0 bases to trimming and J lost 2 bases, with 17 bases between them. The DNA for the CDR3 is TGTGCCAGCAGCCAAGATCAGTCAGGGAGGTCGGCTGGGGCCAACGTCCTGACTTTC. Translating it yields CASSQDQSGRSAGANVLTF.

The J gene is TRBJ1-6, the V gene TRBV6-1; 8 nucleotides agree with TRBD1. Looked up from germline, CDR1 is MNHNS and CDR2 is SASEGT. V dropped 1 base and J dropped 10; count of bases not matched to a gene: 12. The CDR3 covers 17 residues. The CDR3 is CASSEEASTGEESPLHF. The CDR3 DNA is TGTGCCAGCAGTGAAGAGGCGTCGACAGGGGAGGAATCACCCCTCCACTTT.

This rearrangement joins TRBV5-1 to TRBJ1-3, with TRBD1 identical over 7 bases. Trimming removed 6 bases from V and 0 bases from J; junction bases left unmatched: 6. The CDR3 contains 15 residues. Germline CDR1 is SGHRS and CDR2 is YFSETQ. Here the CDR3 reads CASKTGDHSGNTIYF. For the CDR3, the DNA is TGCGCCAGCAAAACAGGGGACCACTCTGGAAACACCATATATTTT. Full variable domain (missing parts from reference TRBV5-1 and TRBJ1-3): KAGVTQTPRYLIKTRGQQVTLSCSPISGHRSVSWYQQTPGQGLQFLFEYFSETQRNKGNFPGRFSGRQFSNSRSEMNVSTLELGDSALYLCASKTGDHSGNTIYFGEGSWLTVV.

V usage is TRBV4-3 and J usage is TRBJ1-5; maybe TRBD1 (6 bases). V lost 0 bases to trimming and J lost 4 bases, with 16 bases between them. This CDR3 has 17 amino acids. CDR1 LGHNA and CDR2 YSLEER come from the germline V gene. DNA for the CDR3: TGCGCCAGCAGCCAAGATCGCGGCGCAGGGGTTAATCAGCCCCAGCATTTT. Its protein product is CASSQDRGAGVNQPQHF.

A single count supports this clone. The V gene is TRBV5-1, the J gene TRBJ1-4, with D perhaps TRBD1 (5 bases). Trimming cost V 3 bases and J 5 bases, with 20 bases left between them. Looked up from germline, CDR1 is SGHRS and CDR2 is YFSETQ. The CDR3 runs 17 residues. The CDR3 DNA reads TGCGCCAGCAGCTGGGTTGGGGGGGAGAGAATAAATGAAAAACTGTTTTTT. Translated, it gives CASSWVGGERINEKLFF.

The chain recombines TRBV4-3 with TRBJ2-4, with 12 bases fitting TRBD2. The germline V gene encodes CDR1 LGHNA and CDR2 YSLEER. This CDR3 spans 16 amino acids. V lost 4 bases, J lost 10 bases, and 11 bases stayed unmatched. CDR3 sequence: CASSPPTGTSGPIQYF. CDR3 in DNA: TGCGCCAGCAGCCCCCCAACCGGGACTAGCGGGCCAATTCAGTACTTC.

The chain carries TRBV5-1 and TRBJ1-5; D is undetermined. The ends were cut back, 0 bases at V and 2 bases at J, with 24 bases in the middle. Germline V gene sequence: CDR1 SGHRS, CDR2 YFSETQ. The CDR3 contains 20 residues. CDR3 in amino acids: CASSLAMIWARRSRNQPQHF. In DNA form, the CDR3 reads TGCGCCAGCAGCTTGGCGATGATCTGGGCGAGGAGGAGTCGCAATCAGCCCCAGCATTTT.

This chain connects TRBV7-2 to TRBJ2-7, with 7 positions matching TRBD1. The germline V gene has CDR1 SGHTA and CDR2 FQGNSA. Unmatched junction bases numbered 2, after V lost 3 bases and J lost 3 bases. This CDR3 is built from 13 residues. DNA for the CDR3: TGTGCCAGCAGCTTGGGACAGTGCTACGAGCAGTACTTC. Encoded protein: CASSLGQCYEQYF.

The V and J genes are TRBV5-5 and TRBJ1-4, with D perhaps TRBD1 (5 bases). The CDR3 loop spans 17 amino acids. Germline V gene sequence: CDR1 SGHKS, CDR2 YYEKEE (reference sequence). The V gene lost 4 bases and the J gene lost 0 bases, with 16 bases spanning the gap. The CDR3 region is CASSTTQQDATNEKLFF. In nucleotides, the CDR3 is TGTGCCAGCAGCACCACCCAACAGGACGCAACTAATGAAAAACTGTTTTTT.

This CDR3 is CASSLVWEDRTMNTEAFF. As DNA, the CDR3 is TGCGCCAGCAGCTTGGTTTGGGAGGACAGGACTATGAACACTGAAGCTTTCTTT. V gene TRBV5-1 combines with J gene TRBJ1-1; 7 positions agree with TRBD1. This CDR3 region has 18 residues. V lost 0 bases to trimming and J lost 0 bases; unmatched junction nucleotides: 11. Germline V lookup: CDR1 SGHRS, CDR2 YFSETQ. The full variable domain, completed using reference TRBV5-1 and TRBJ1-1, is KAGVTQTPRYLIKTRGQQVTLSCSPISGHRSVSWYQQTPGQGLQFLFEYFSETQRNKGNFPGRFSGRQFSNSRSEMNVSTLELGDSALYLCASSLVWEDRTMNTEAFFGQGTRLTVV.

The chain couples TRBV10-3 to TRBJ2-7; TRBD2 matches 8 bases. The J segment lost 0 bases and the V segment lost 0 bases, leaving 7 bases of the junction unmatched. The germline gives CDR1 ENHRY, CDR2 SYGVKD. The CDR3 runs 17 residues. CDR3 in amino acids: CAISESDEREPSYEQYF. The DNA for the CDR3 is TGTGCCATCAGTGAGTCTGACGAGCGGGAGCCCTCCTACGAGCAGTACTTC.

The rearrangement links TRBV5-8 to TRBJ2-1; TRBD2 agrees at 11 bases. CDR3 length: 16 residues. Looked up from germline, CDR1 is SGHTS and CDR2 is YDEGEE. The junction had 1 base not matched to a gene; V was cut back by 1 base and J by 1 base. CDR3 coding DNA: TGTGCCAGCAGCTTGCCTAGCGGGAGGTCCTACAATGAGCAGTTCTTC. Translation gives CASSLPSGRSYNEQFF.

The chain is built from TRBV15 and TRBJ2-2; a weak D match, TRBD1 (6 bases). There are 16 residues in the CDR3. Trimming cost V 0 bases and J 8 bases, with 16 bases left between them. Germline-derived CDR1 and CDR2 are LNHNV and YYDKDF (reference sequence). The CDR3: CATSRDESRDMGELFF. The CDR3 coding sequence is TGTGCCACCAGCAGAGATGAGAGCCGGGACATGGGGGAGCTGTTTTTT.